This TCR beta chain was identified during a study of T cell clonotyping in hematopoietic cell transplantation. Overall study results and limits: Pathologically expanded recipient clonotypes increased progressively from day 30 to day 180 as diversity fell.

Points on this clone: Its antigen is currently unknown.

The table came from immunoSEQ multiplex PCR; TCRdb's copy has only in-frame clones and leaves some out. The sample holds around 37,000 clones, approximately 95% seen once. V dropped 0 bases and J dropped 9 bases, with 15 bases sitting between them. This CDR3 has 15 amino acids. Germline CDR1 and CDR2: MNHEY and SVGAGI. Material for sequencing was peripheral blood mononuclear cells. The J gene is TRBJ2-1, the V gene TRBV6-5; maybe TRBD2 (5 bases). This clonotype was sampled from a man between 25 and 39 years old in good health. Some clones in this sample may be carry-over from other donors' samples. The CDR3 reads CASSYSSPTRGEQFF. The CDR3 nucleotides read TGTGCCAGCAGTTACTCCTCCCCAACTAGAGGTGAGCAGTTCTTC.